Below, 24 T cell receptor beta chains from the same sample are listed, as sequenced in a study of cytomegalovirus exposure and HLA in healthy donors. 60 Vbeta and 13 Jbeta primers were used in PCR. Data came from immunoSEQ multiplex PCR; TCRdb stores just in-frame clones and leaves some out. The table lists under 200,000 clones, approximately 80% of them singletons. Specimen: PBMCs. The receptors come from a man aged 18-30 years in good health and CMV-seropositive.

This clone has only a few counts. The chain links TRBV4-3 to TRBJ2-1; 8 bases agree with TRBD2. Germline trimming cut 0 bases from V and 4 bases from J; bases unmatched to any gene: 8. The V gene's germline CDR1 is LGHNA and CDR2 YSLEER. The CDR3 covers 17 residues. The CDR3 sequence is CASSQDGPGGPYNEQFF. The CDR3 DNA reads as TGCGCCAGCAGCCAAGATGGTCCGGGGGGGCCTTACAATGAGCAGTTCTTC.

The genes are TRBV18 and TRBJ1-2; D not resolved. V was cut by 0 bases and J by 5 bases, with 10 bases left in between. Germline assignment: CDR1 KGHSH and CDR2 LQKENI. This CDR3 region has 14 residues. The CDR3 nucleotides are TGTGCCAGCTCACCACCGAGTATCCGGTATGGCTACACCTTC. The encoded protein is CASSPPSIRYGYTF.

The chain joins TRBV15 to TRBJ1-4; D not resolved. V lost 1 base and J lost 5, with 8 bases in between. From germline, CDR1 is LNHNV and CDR2 YYDKDF (reference sequence). CDR3 length: 14 amino acids. The CDR3 loop is CATSRVRKNEKLFF. For the CDR3, the DNA is TGTGCCACCAGCAGAGTCAGAAAAAATGAAAAACTGTTTTTT.

This chain connects TRBV2 to TRBJ2-1, with 7 bases that match TRBD2. Trimming at V came to 8 bases and at J to 4 bases, leaving 5 bases not matched to a gene. This CDR3 has 13 amino acids. The germline V gene encodes CDR1 SNHLY and CDR2 FYNNEI. CDR3 amino acids: CASRMREYNEQFF. The CDR3 coding sequence is TGTGCCAGCCGTATGCGGGAGTACAATGAGCAGTTCTTC.

V and J are TRBV5-1 and TRBJ2-5; 11 bases map to TRBD2. The J call may be incorrect, as the DNA end agrees better with TRBJ2-7. CDR1 SGHRS and CDR2 YFSETQ come from the germline V gene. The CDR3 covers 15 residues. CDR3 region: CASSFKLAGAYEQYF. CDR3 in DNA: TGCGCCAGCAGCTTTAAACTAGCGGGGGCCTACGAGCAGTACTTC.

The rearrangement uses TRBV6-6 and TRBJ2-5; 10 bases fit TRBD2. V shed 7 bases, J shed 2 bases, and the junction held 7 bases outside the gene matches. Germline values: CDR1 MNHNY, CDR2 SVGAGI (reference sequence). The CDR3 loop spans 15 amino acids. The chain's CDR3 is CASKLFSGGQETQYF. The CDR3 DNA reads as TGTGCCAGCAAACTATTTAGCGGGGGGCAAGAGACCCAGTACTTC.

V usage is TRBV19 and J usage is TRBJ2-7, with 15 bases matching TRBD2. Trimming cost V 5 bases and J 6 bases; bases outside gene matches: 5. CDR1 and CDR2 from the germline V gene are LNHDA and SQIVND (reference sequence). This CDR3 region has 15 residues. This CDR3 reads CASSPEGLAGGEQYF. Here the CDR3 DNA reads TGTGCCAGTAGTCCAGAGGGACTAGCGGGGGGCGAGCAGTACTTC. Looking up the rest from reference TRBV19 and TRBJ2-7 gives the full variable domain: DGGITQSPKYLFRKEGQNVTLSCEQNLNHDAMYWYRQDPGQGLRLIYYSQIVNDFQKGDIAEGYSVSREKKESFPLTVTSAQKNPTAFYLCASSPEGLAGGEQYFGPGTRLTVT.

This chain uses TRBV6-5 with TRBJ1-1; 7 bases are shared with TRBD1. The CDR3 loop spans 14 amino acids. CDR1 and CDR2 from the germline V gene are MNHEY and SVGAGI. J was trimmed by 4 bases and V by 7 bases; bases with no gene match: 9. CDR3 sequence reads: CASTLTTGRTEAFF. The CDR3 region has the DNA TGTGCCAGCACCTTAACGACAGGGCGCACTGAAGCTTTCTTT.

The chain employs TRBV10-3 and TRBJ2-3, with 7 bases that match TRBD2. J lost 3 bases, V lost 5 bases, and 8 bases had no gene match. CDR1 is ENHRY and CDR2 is SYGVKD in the germline V gene. The CDR3 totals 15 residues. Written as DNA, the CDR3 is TGTGCCATCAGTAGGTTGCCAGCGGGAACAGATACGCAGTATTTT. This codes for CAISRLPAGTDTQYF.

V is TRBV5-6 and J is TRBJ2-5; TRBD2 agrees at 9 bases. With 5 bases clipped from V and 1 base from J, the junction kept 9 bases outside the gene matches. The CDR3 extends over 16 amino acids. Germline V gene data show CDR1 as SGHDT and CDR2 as YYEEEE. The CDR3 is CASSLLAGPRQETQYF. CDR3 bases: TGTGCCAGCAGTCTCCTAGCGGGGCCCCGCCAAGAGACCCAGTACTTC. The full variable domain, completed using reference TRBV5-6 and TRBJ2-5, is DAGVTQSPTHLIKTRGQQVTLRCSPKSGHDTVSWYQQALGQGPQFIFQYYEEEERQRGNFPDRFSGHQFPNYSSELNVNALLLGDSALYLCASSLLAGPRQETQYFGPGTRLLVL.

The chain uses TRBV29-1 and TRBJ1-1; D is unresolved. The CDR3 is 15 residues long. V lost 7 bases, J lost 0 bases, and 18 bases lay in between. Germline V CDR1 and CDR2: SQVTM, ANQGSEA. The CDR3 loop is CSAGAVLLVNTEAFF. The CDR3 DNA reads TGCAGCGCCGGTGCCGTCCTTCTTGTGAACACTGAAGCTTTCTTT.

This clone has a handful of counts. The chain combines TRBV7-9 with TRBJ2-1; 10 bases are a match to TRBD2. CDR3 length equals 16 residues. Looked up from germline, CDR1 is SEHNR and CDR2 is FQNEAQ (reference sequence). The junction had 9 bases not matched to a gene; V was cut back by 5 bases and J by 5 bases. The CDR3 sequence: CASSPLWTSGDNEQFF. DNA of the CDR3: TGTGCCAGCAGCCCACTATGGACTAGCGGAGACAATGAGCAGTTCTTC.

The V call is TRBV27, the J call TRBJ1-1; the D gene is possibly TRBD1 (5 bases). The germline gives CDR1 MNHEY, CDR2 SMNVEV (reference sequence). The CDR3 is made up of 16 amino acids. V was trimmed by 1 base and J by 7 bases, leaving 19 bases between them. CDR3: CASSLFLRRTFGEAFF. Here the CDR3 DNA reads TGTGCCAGCAGTTTATTTTTGCGAAGGACATTCGGTGAAGCTTTCTTT.

V gene TRBV11-3 combines with J gene TRBJ1-5; no clear D. Germline V gene data show CDR1 as SGHNT and CDR2 as YENEEA. CDR3 length equals 15 residues. Trimming pared 5 bases from V and 6 bases from J, leaving 17 bases between. CDR3 residues: CASSPSRESGQPQHF. For the CDR3, the DNA is TGTGCCAGCAGCCCGTCAAGGGAGTCGGGTCAGCCCCAGCATTTT.

J is TRBJ1-2 and V is TRBV7-9; D remains unclear. Per the germline V gene, CDR1 is SEHNR and CDR2 is FQNEAQ (reference sequence). The CDR3 loop spans 14 amino acids. V gave up 1 base and J gave up 4 bases, with 10 bases separating them. The CDR3 region has the DNA TGTGCCAGCAGCTTAGAGAGGGCGGGCTATGGCTACACCTTC. Its protein product is CASSLERAGYGYTF.

Only one count was recorded for this clone. The chain has TRBV2 and TRBJ2-5, with 7 nucleotides matching TRBD1. CDR1 is SNHLY, CDR2 FYNNEI, per germline. V lost 9 bases and J lost 4; bases outside the gene matches: 5. CDR3 length: 12 residues. CDR3: CASFSGGETQYF. CDR3 DNA sequence: TGTGCCAGTTTCTCAGGGGGAGAGACCCAGTACTTC.

The V and J genes are TRBV10-3 and TRBJ2-1; TRBD2 matches at 7 bases. CDR3 size: 16 residues. CDR1 and CDR2 from the germline V gene are ENHRY and SYGVKD. The V gene end was trimmed by 1 base and the J gene end by 9 bases; junction bases not matched to a gene: 12. The CDR3 DNA sequence: TGTGCCATCAGTGAGTTCCTGGGGGGGAAGGAAGGTGAGCAGTTCTTC. It is translated as CAISEFLGGKEGEQFF.

V gene TRBV6-5 combines with J gene TRBJ2-5; 10 nucleotides agree with TRBD1. CDR3 length: 14 amino acids. From germline, CDR1 is MNHEY and CDR2 SVGAGI. J was trimmed by 3 bases and V by 4 bases; bases with no gene match: 2. In DNA, the CDR3 is TGTGCCAGCAGTTCGACAGGGGGCGAAGAGACCCAGTACTTC. Protein: CASSSTGGEETQYF.

The chain combines TRBV7-9 with TRBJ1-1, with TRBD1 identical over 7 bases. This CDR3 region has 16 residues. The ends lost 1 base at V and 4 bases at J; junction bases unmatched: 9. Germline V gives CDR1 SEHNR, CDR2 FQNEAQ (reference sequence). The CDR3 sequence: CASSLGAGGSGTEAFF. CDR3 bases: TGTGCCAGCAGCTTAGGGGCAGGGGGGTCGGGCACTGAAGCTTTCTTT.

V gene TRBV4-2 combines with J gene TRBJ2-7, with D perhaps TRBD2 (5 bases). V was trimmed by 0 bases and J by 6 bases, leaving 18 bases between them. Germline V gene data show CDR1 as LGHNA and CDR2 as YNFKEQ. The CDR3 sequence is 16 residues long. The CDR3 is CASSQDQAPEGGEQYF. The DNA for the CDR3 is TGTGCCAGCAGCCAAGATCAGGCCCCGGAAGGAGGCGAGCAGTACTTC.

This chain links TRBV5-1 with TRBJ2-3; maybe TRBD1 (5 bases). The ends were cut back, 0 bases at V and 0 bases at J, with 11 bases in the middle. The CDR3 is made up of 16 amino acids. Germline V CDR1 and CDR2: SGHRS, YFSETQ. The CDR3 loop is CASSLATRASTDTQYF. Here the CDR3 DNA reads TGCGCCAGCAGCTTGGCAACCAGGGCTAGCACAGATACGCAGTATTTT.

The J gene is TRBJ2-3, the V gene TRBV7-9, with 8 bases that match TRBD2. With V trimmed by 2 bases and J by 2 bases, 9 bases remained unmatched. There are 17 residues in the CDR3. Looked up from germline, CDR1 is SEHNR and CDR2 is FQNEAQ (reference sequence). The CDR3 nucleotides read TGTGCCAGCAGCTTAAGAGTCCAGCGGGAGATCACAGATACGCAGTATTTT. It encodes CASSLRVQREITDTQYF.

This clone is a singleton in its sample. The chain combines TRBV5-4 with TRBJ2-1; 8 nucleotides align to TRBD2. With V trimmed by 4 bases and J by 2 bases, 8 bases remained unmatched. Germline loops: CDR1 SGHNT, CDR2 YYREEE (reference sequence). This CDR3 has 16 residues. CDR3 amino acids: CASSGSGAVTYNEQFF. DNA of the CDR3: TGTGCCAGCAGCGGTAGCGGGGCTGTCACCTACAATGAGCAGTTCTTC.

Of note for this clone: This CDR3 is also generated by other DNA sequences in the sample. The genes are TRBV5-8 and TRBJ1-5; D is unresolved. The CDR3 is 12 amino acids. V was clipped by 4 bases and J by 1 base, with 3 bases between them. Germline values: CDR1 SGHTS, CDR2 YDEGEE. For the CDR3, the DNA is TGTGCCAGCAGCCTGAGCAATCAGCCCCAGCATTTT. Its translation is CASSLSNQPQHF.